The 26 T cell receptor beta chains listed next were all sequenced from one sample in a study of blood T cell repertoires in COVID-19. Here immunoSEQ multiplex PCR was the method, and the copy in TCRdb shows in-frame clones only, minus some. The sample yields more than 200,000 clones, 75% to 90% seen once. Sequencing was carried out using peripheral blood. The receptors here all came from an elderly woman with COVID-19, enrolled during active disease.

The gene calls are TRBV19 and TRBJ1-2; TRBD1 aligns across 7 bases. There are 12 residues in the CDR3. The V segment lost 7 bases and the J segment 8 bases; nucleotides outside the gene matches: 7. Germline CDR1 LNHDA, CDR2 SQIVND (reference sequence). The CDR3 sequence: CASTPDRVGYTF. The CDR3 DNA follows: TGTGCCAGTACCCCCGACAGGGTCGGCTACACCTTC.

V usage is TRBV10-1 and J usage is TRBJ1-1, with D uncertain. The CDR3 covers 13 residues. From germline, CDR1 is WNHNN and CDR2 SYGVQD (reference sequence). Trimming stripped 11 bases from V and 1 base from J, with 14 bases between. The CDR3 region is CAAGVFWNTEAFF. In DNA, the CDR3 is TGCGCCGCGGGAGTATTTTGGAACACTGAAGCTTTCTTT.

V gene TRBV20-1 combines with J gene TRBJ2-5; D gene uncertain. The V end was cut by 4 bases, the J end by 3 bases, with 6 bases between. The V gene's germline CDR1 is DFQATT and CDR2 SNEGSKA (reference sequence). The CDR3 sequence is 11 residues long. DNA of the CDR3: TGCAGTGCTAACACAGAAGAGACCCAGTACTTC. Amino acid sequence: CSANTEETQYF.

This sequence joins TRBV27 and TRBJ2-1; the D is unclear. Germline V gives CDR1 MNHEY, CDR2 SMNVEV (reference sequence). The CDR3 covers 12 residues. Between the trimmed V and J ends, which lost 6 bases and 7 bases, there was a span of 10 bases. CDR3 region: CASRLNKNEQFF. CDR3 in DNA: TGTGCCAGCAGACTCAATAAGAATGAGCAGTTCTTC.

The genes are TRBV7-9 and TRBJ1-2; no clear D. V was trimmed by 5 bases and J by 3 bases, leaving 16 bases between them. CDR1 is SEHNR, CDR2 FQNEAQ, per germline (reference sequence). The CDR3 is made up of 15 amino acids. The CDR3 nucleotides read TGTGCCAGCAGCCTTACAATTTCTGTGGACTATGGCTACACCTTC. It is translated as CASSLTISVDYGYTF. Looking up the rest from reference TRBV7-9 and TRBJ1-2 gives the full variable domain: DTGVSQNPRHKITKRGQNVTFRCDPISEHNRLYWYRQTLGQGPEFLTYFQNEAQLEKSRLLSDRFSAERPKGSFSTLEIQRTEQGDSAMYLCASSLTISVDYGYTFGSGTRLTVV.

The CDR3 reads CASSPRQGSYEQYF. In nucleotides, the CDR3 is TGTGCCAGCTCACCCCGACAGGGTTCCTACGAGCAGTACTTC. The chain uses TRBV18 and TRBJ2-7; 7 positions agree with TRBD1. J was trimmed by 1 base and V by 3 bases; bases with no gene match: 3. The CDR3 spans 14 residues. Germline V gene data show CDR1 as KGHSH and CDR2 as LQKENI.

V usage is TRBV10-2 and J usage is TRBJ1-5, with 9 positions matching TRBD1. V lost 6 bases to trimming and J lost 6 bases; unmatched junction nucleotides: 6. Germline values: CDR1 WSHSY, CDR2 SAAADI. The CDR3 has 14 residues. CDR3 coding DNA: TGCGCCAGCAGGGGACAGGGTCAAGCTCAGCCCCAGCATTTT. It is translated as CASRGQGQAQPQHF.

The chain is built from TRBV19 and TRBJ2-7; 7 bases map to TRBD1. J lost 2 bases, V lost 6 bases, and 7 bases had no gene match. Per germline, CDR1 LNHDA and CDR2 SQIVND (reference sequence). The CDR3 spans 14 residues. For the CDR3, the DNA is TGTGCCAGTAGCCAACCGGGACAGACCTACGAGCAGTACTTC. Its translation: CASSQPGQTYEQYF.

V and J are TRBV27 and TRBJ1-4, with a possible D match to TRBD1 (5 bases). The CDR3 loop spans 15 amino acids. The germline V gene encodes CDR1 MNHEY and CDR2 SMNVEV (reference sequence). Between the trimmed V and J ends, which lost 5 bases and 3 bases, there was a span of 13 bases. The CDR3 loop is CASSTLGGSNEKLFF. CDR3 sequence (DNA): TGTGCCAGCAGTACCCTCGGGGGGTCTAATGAAAAACTGTTTTTT.

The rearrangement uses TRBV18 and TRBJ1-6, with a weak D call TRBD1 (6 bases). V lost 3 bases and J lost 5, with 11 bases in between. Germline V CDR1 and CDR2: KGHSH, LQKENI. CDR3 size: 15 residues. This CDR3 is CASSPSGQNNSPLHF. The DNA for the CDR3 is TGTGCCAGCTCACCCAGCGGACAGAATAATTCACCCCTCCACTTT. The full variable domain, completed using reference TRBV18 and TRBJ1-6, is NAGVMQNPRHLVRRRGQEARLRCSPMKGHSHVYWYRQLPEEGLKFMVYLQKENIIDESGMPKERFSAEFPKEGPSILRIQQVVRGDSAAYFCASSPSGQNNSPLHFGNGTRLTVT.

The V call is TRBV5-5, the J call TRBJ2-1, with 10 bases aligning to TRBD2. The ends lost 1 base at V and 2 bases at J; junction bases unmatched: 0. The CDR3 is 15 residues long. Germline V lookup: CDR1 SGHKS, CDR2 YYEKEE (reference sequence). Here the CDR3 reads CASSLLAGAYNEQFF. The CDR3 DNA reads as TGTGCCAGCAGCTTGCTAGCGGGGGCCTACAATGAGCAGTTCTTC.

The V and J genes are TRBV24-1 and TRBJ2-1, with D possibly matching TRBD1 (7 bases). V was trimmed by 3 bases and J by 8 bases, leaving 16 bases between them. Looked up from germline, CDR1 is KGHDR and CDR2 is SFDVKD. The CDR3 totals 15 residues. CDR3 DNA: TGTGCCACCAGTGATCGGTCAGGGGGGATTCATGAGCAGTTCTTC. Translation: CATSDRSGGIHEQFF.

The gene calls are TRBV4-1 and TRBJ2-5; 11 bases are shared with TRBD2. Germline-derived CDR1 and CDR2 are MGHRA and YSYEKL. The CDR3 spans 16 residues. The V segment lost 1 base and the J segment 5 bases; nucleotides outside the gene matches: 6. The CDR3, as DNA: TGCGCCAGCAGCCAAGCAACTAGCGGGAGAGGGGAGACCCAGTACTTC. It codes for CASSQATSGRGETQYF.

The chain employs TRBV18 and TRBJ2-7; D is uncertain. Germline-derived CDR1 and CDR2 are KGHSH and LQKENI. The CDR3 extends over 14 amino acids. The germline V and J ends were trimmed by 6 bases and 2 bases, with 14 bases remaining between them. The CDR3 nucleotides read TGTGCCAGCTCTCGCGACTCCTTAGCCTACGAGCAGTACTTC. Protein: CASSRDSLAYEQYF.

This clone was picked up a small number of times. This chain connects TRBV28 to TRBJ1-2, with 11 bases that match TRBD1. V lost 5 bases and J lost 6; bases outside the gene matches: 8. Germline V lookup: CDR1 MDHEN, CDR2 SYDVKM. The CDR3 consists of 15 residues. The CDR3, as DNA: TGTGCCAGCAGTATTACCGGGACAGGGGGGCATGGCTACACCTTC. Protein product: CASSITGTGGHGYTF.

In DNA, the CDR3 is TGTGCCAGCAGGGGACAAGGAAGTGGGAATGAAAAACTGTTTTTT. It encodes CASRGQGSGNEKLFF. The rearrangement joins TRBV6-4 to TRBJ1-4, with D maybe TRBD1 (6 bases). CDR1 and CDR2 from the germline V gene are MRHNA and SNTAGT. V lost 6 bases, J lost 5 bases, and 16 bases lay in between. The CDR3 has 15 residues.

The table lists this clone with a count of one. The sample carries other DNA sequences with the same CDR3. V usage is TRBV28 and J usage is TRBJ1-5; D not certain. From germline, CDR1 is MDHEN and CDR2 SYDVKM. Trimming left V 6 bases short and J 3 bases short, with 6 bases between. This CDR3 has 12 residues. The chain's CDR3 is CASSFPNQPQHF. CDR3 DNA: TGTGCCAGCAGCTTCCCCAATCAGCCCCAGCATTTT.

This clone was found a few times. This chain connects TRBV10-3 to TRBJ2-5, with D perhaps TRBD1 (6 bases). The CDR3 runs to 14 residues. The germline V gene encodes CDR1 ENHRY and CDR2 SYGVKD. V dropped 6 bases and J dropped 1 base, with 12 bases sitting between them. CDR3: CAISRTAIQETQYF. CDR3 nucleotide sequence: TGTGCCATCAGCCGGACAGCCATCCAAGAGACCCAGTACTTC.

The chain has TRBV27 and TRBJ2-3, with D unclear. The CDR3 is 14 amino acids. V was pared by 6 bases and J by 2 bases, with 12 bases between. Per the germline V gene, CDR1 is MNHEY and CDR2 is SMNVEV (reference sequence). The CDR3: CASRTGESTDTQYF. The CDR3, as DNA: TGTGCCAGCAGAACTGGAGAATCCACAGATACGCAGTATTTT.

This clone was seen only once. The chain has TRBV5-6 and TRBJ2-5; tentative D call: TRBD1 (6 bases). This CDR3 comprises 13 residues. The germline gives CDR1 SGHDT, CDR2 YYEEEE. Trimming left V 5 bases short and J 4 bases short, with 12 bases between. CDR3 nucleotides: TGTGCCAGCAGACTTCAGGGGCGAGAGACCCAGTACTTC. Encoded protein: CASRLQGRETQYF.

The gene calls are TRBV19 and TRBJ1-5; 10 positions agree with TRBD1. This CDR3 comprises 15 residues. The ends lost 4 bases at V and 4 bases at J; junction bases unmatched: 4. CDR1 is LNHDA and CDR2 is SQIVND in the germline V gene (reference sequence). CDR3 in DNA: TGTGCCAGTAGTAGGGGGACAGGGGAGAATCAGCCCCAGCATTTT. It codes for CASSRGTGENQPQHF.

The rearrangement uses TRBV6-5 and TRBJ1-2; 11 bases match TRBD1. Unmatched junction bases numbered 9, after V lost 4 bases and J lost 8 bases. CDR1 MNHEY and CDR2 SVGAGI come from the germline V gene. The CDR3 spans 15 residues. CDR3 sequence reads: CASSFLDRGLGGYTF. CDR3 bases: TGTGCCAGCAGTTTCCTGGACAGGGGGCTTGGCGGCTACACCTTC.

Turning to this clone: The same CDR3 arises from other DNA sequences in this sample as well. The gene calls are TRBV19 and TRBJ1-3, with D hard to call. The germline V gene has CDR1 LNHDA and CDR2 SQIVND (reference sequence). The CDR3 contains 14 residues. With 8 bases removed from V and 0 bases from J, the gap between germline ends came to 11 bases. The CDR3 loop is CASRATFSGNTIYF. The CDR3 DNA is TGTGCCAGTCGTGCTACCTTCTCTGGAAACACCATATATTTT.

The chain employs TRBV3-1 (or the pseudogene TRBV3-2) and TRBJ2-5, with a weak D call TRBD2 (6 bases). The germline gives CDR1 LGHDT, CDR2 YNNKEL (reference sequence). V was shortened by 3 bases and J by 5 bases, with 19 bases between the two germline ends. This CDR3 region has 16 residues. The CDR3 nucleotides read TGTGCCAGCAGCCAGTTTAGCAGGGAGGTGGAGGAGACCCAGTACTTC. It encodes CASSQFSREVEETQYF.

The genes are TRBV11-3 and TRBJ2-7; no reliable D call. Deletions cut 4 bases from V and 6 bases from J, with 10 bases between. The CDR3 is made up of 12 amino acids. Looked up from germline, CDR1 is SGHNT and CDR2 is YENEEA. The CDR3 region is CASSSRLGEQYF. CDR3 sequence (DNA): TGTGCCAGCAGCTCGAGGTTAGGCGAGCAGTACTTC.

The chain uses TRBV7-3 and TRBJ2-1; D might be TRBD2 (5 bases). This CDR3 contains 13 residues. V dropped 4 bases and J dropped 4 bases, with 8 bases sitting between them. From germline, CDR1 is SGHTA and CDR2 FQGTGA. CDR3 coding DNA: TGTGCCAGCAGCTCAGCGGTGTACAATGAGCAGTTCTTC. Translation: CASSSAVYNEQFF.